What follows are 17 T cell receptor beta chains derived from one specimen sequenced in a study of blood T cell repertoires in COVID-19. Assay: immunoSEQ multiplex PCR; the TCRdb copy retains only in-frame clones and omits some. The sample lists around 300,000 clones, 70% to 90% seen once, with about 11% in the top ten. What was sequenced was peripheral blood. These receptors were obtained from a woman in her 70s with acute or convalescent COVID-19.

The chain combines TRBV4-1 with TRBJ1-1; no reliable D call. Between the trimmed V and J ends, which lost 0 bases and 4 bases, there was a span of 12 bases. The CDR3 covers 15 residues. From germline, CDR1 is MGHRA and CDR2 YSYEKL. CDR3 DNA sequence: TGCGCCAGCAGCCAAGACCAGGTTTTTAGCACTGAAGCTTTCTTT. It encodes CASSQDQVFSTEAFF.

This clone was detected only once. The chain joins TRBV3-1 (or the pseudogene TRBV3-2) to TRBJ1-6; no clear D gene. Trimming cost V 4 bases and J 0 bases, with 4 bases left between them. Germline V lookup: CDR1 LGHDT, CDR2 YNNKEL (reference sequence). The CDR3 runs 14 residues. CDR3 DNA sequence: TGTGCCAGCAGCCCCCGCTCCTATAATTCACCCCTCCACTTT. This translates into CASSPRSYNSPLHF.

This rearrangement joins TRBV30 to TRBJ2-7; maybe TRBD1 (6 bases). V was pared by 6 bases and J by 4 bases, with 16 bases between. In germline, CDR1 is GTSNPN, CDR2 SVGIG (reference sequence). The CDR3 contains 13 residues. CDR3 nucleotides: TGTGCCTGCCTACAGGGAAATTCGTACGAGCAGTACTTC. This sequence encodes CACLQGNSYEQYF.

The chain carries TRBV3-1 (or the pseudogene TRBV3-2) and TRBJ2-7; D may be TRBD1 (6 bases). CDR1 and CDR2 (germline): LGHDT, YNNKEL (reference sequence). This CDR3 comprises 15 residues. Trimming cost V 1 base and J 3 bases, with 13 bases left between them. The CDR3 spells CASSQVRTAHYEQYF. CDR3 in DNA: TGTGCCAGCAGCCAAGTTAGGACAGCCCACTACGAGCAGTACTTC.

This chain uses TRBV5-1 with TRBJ2-1; D may be TRBD1 (6 bases). CDR3 length: 16 amino acids. Germline lookup yields CDR1 SGHRS and CDR2 YFSETQ. The ends were cut back, 3 bases at V and 0 bases at J, with 13 bases in the middle. CDR3 sequence reads: CASSSGQQSSYNEQFF. The CDR3 DNA sequence: TGCGCCAGCAGCTCGGGACAACAGAGCTCCTACAATGAGCAGTTCTTC. Using reference TRBV5-1 and TRBJ2-1 for the parts outside the CDR3, the full variable domain is KAGVTQTPRYLIKTRGQQVTLSCSPISGHRSVSWYQQTPGQGLQFLFEYFSETQRNKGNFPGRFSGRQFSNSRSEMNVSTLELGDSALYLCASSSGQQSSYNEQFFGPGTRLTVL.

This clone was recorded only once. The V and J genes are TRBV10-3 and TRBJ2-1, with TRBD1 matching 7 bases. The CDR3 sequence is 14 residues long. Losses at the gene ends were 6 bases for V and 4 bases for J; bases not matched to a gene: 6. Per the germline V gene, CDR1 is ENHRY and CDR2 is SYGVKD. The CDR3 sequence is CAISGQDNYNEQFF. In DNA form, the CDR3 reads TGTGCCATCAGCGGACAGGACAATTACAATGAGCAGTTCTTC.

J is TRBJ2-5 and V is TRBV7-2; D is unclear. The CDR3 spans 14 residues. Trimming pared 5 bases from V and 0 bases from J, leaving 10 bases between. Germline V gene sequence: CDR1 SGHTA, CDR2 FQGNSA. In DNA form, the CDR3 reads TGTGCCAGCAGCGTGACTTGGAACCAAGAGACCCAGTACTTC. Its protein product is CASSVTWNQETQYF.

The rearrangement links TRBV3-1 (or the pseudogene TRBV3-2) to TRBJ1-2; 7 bases are a match to TRBD1. Losses at the gene ends were 1 base for V and 4 bases for J; bases not matched to a gene: 9. The germline gives CDR1 LGHDT, CDR2 YNNKEL (reference sequence). The CDR3 is made up of 16 amino acids. CDR3 nucleotide sequence: TGTGCCAGCAGCCAAGGAGTAGGGGGCGCAGCCTATGGCTACACCTTC. It translates to CASSQGVGGAAYGYTF.

This clone was seen only once. This chain connects TRBV10-3 to TRBJ1-1; D gene ambiguous. CDR3 length: 11 amino acids. V was trimmed by 2 bases and J by 7 bases, leaving 5 bases between them. Germline CDR1 and CDR2: ENHRY and SYGVKD. The DNA of the CDR3 is TGTGCCATCAGTGAGAGCGTTGAAGCTTTCTTT. Amino acids: CAISESVEAFF.

V is TRBV3-1 (or the pseudogene TRBV3-2) and J is TRBJ2-3, with a possible D match to TRBD2 (7 bases). Germline V gene sequence: CDR1 LGHDT, CDR2 YNNKEL (reference sequence). With 3 bases removed from V and 8 bases from J, the gap between germline ends came to 15 bases. The CDR3 loop spans 14 amino acids. The CDR3 here is CASSHEGGAGTQYF. The CDR3, as DNA: TGTGCCAGCAGCCATGAGGGGGGGGCAGGTACGCAGTATTTT.

The CDR3 coding sequence is TGTGCCAGCAGCTTGGGACTTCTGAACACTGAAGCTTTCTTT. Encoded protein: CASSLGLLNTEAFF. The J gene is TRBJ1-1, the V gene TRBV11-2; weak D call: TRBD1 (5 bases). The V and J ends lost 3 bases and 0 bases respectively, with 8 bases between them. Germline V gene sequence: CDR1 SGHAT, CDR2 FQNNGV. The CDR3 length is 14 residues.

The chain joins TRBV3-1 (or the pseudogene TRBV3-2) to TRBJ1-1; TRBD1 might be the D (5 bases). CDR1 and CDR2 from the germline V gene are LGHDT and YNNKEL (reference sequence). The V end lost 1 base, the J end lost 6 bases, and 21 bases lay between the germline ends. The CDR3 runs 17 residues. The CDR3 DNA reads TGTGCCAGCAGCCAAGTCCATTCTGCGGGACGCATCCCTGAAGCTTTCTTT. Its protein product is CASSQVHSAGRIPEAFF.

The sample holds a few counts of this clone. The genes are TRBV10-3 and TRBJ1-1; 10 bases are a match to TRBD1. CDR3 size: 12 residues. The J segment lost 11 bases and the V segment lost 2 bases, leaving 2 bases of the junction unmatched. Germline loops: CDR1 ENHRY, CDR2 SYGVKD. The CDR3 here is CAISEGQGGAFF. CDR3 bases: TGTGCCATCAGTGAGGGACAGGGGGGCGCTTTCTTT.

The V gene is TRBV30, the J gene TRBJ2-2; D remains unclear. The V and J ends lost 3 bases and 3 bases respectively, with 11 bases between them. This CDR3 is built from 14 residues. The V gene's germline CDR1 is GTSNPN and CDR2 SVGIG (reference sequence). In DNA, the CDR3 is TGTGCCTGGAGCGTGGGCAGGTACACCGGGGAGCTGTTTTTT. Encoded protein: CAWSVGRYTGELFF.

This clone was detected only once. The chain carries TRBV5-1 and TRBJ2-5, with TRBD1 matching 7 bases. Germline-derived CDR1 and CDR2 are SGHRS and YFSETQ. V dropped 4 bases and J dropped 1; count of bases not matched to a gene: 4. This CDR3 comprises 14 residues. The CDR3 nucleotides are TGCGCCAGCAGCGGGGACAGCGTCCAAGAGACCCAGTACTTC. It codes for CASSGDSVQETQYF.

In its sample, this clone was seen once. The chain recombines TRBV11-2 with TRBJ1-2; D gene unclear. The CDR3 has 11 residues. The germline V gene encodes CDR1 SGHAT and CDR2 FQNNGV. Written as DNA, the CDR3 is TGTGGGCCGCACAGAGAATATGGCTACACCTTC. Encoded protein: CGPHREYGYTF.

The V gene is TRBV5-6, the J gene TRBJ2-5; a possible D gene is TRBD2 (7 bases). The germline CDR1 and CDR2 sequences are SGHDT and YYEEEE. The CDR3 has 13 amino acids. The V and J ends lost 3 bases and 7 bases respectively, with 13 bases between them. The CDR3 protein is CASSWGRETTQYF. CDR3 in DNA: TGTGCCAGCAGCTGGGGGCGGGAGACGACCCAGTACTTC.